This is a list of T cell receptor beta chains from one sample in a study of T cell responses to AZD1222 COVID-19 vaccine. TCRdb's table, derived via immunoSEQ multiplex PCR, lists solely in-frame clones and lacks some. The data show about 180,000 clones, roughly 88% seen once. This material consisted of peripheral blood, taken on day 0 of AZD1222 vaccination. These receptors were taken from an adult in good health. Each CDR3 is given with its conserved first and last residue. D genes are given only for firm matches. A row's size may be missing; if present it is once, few, many or a size class.

d_gene	j_gene	v_gene	abundance	CDR3nt	CDR3aa
TRBD1	TRBJ1-6	TRBV19	-	TGTGCCAGTAGTAAGGGACAGTACCGGTCCTATAATTCACCCCTCCACTTT	CASSKGQYRSYNSPLHF
TRBD1	TRBJ1-3	TRBV7-9	few	TGTGCCAGCAGCGGATACAGGGGGACCTCTGGAAACACCATATATTTT	CASSGYRGTSGNTIYF
TRBD2	TRBJ2-3	TRBV5-4	-	TGTGCCAGCAGCTTGTCAGCGGGGGGAACAGATACGCAGTATTTT	CASSLSAGGTDTQYF
-	TRBJ1-2	TRBV7-2	-	TGTGCCAGCAGCTTAGAAAGTCAGCACTATGGCTACACCTTC	CASSLESQHYGYTF
-	TRBJ2-3	TRBV4-3	-	TGCGCCAGCAGCCAAGTTGCGGGGAGCACAGATACGCAGTATTTT	CASSQVAGSTDTQYF
-	TRBJ1-5	TRBV7-2	-	TGTGCCAGCAGCTTTGCGGCTAGCGGATACAATCAGCCCCAGCATTTT	CASSFAASGYNQPQHF
-	TRBJ1-1	TRBV27	-	TGTGCCAGCGGACCACAGGGGAACACTGAAGCTTTCTTT	CASGPQGNTEAFF
-	TRBJ2-1	TRBV6-6	-	TGTGCCAGCAGTCCCCCCGGGGCCTCCTACAATGAGCAGTTCTTC	CASSPPGASYNEQFF
-	TRBJ2-7	TRBV5-6	-	TGTGCCAGCAGCTTCAAGTCGGGAAGAGACGAGCAGTACTTC	CASSFKSGRDEQYF
-	TRBJ2-5	TRBV18	-	TGTGCCAGCTCACCTTTGGCAGGGGCCACAGGAGGAGAGACCCAGTACTTC	CASSPLAGATGGETQYF
-	TRBJ1-4	TRBV4-1	few	TGCGCCAGCAGCCAAGTGGGTGCCCTTAATGAAAAACTGTTTTTT	CASSQVGALNEKLFF
TRBD1	TRBJ1-1	TRBV27	-	TGTGCCAGCAGTCTCCAGGACAGGGTCTCTGAAGCTTTCTTT	CASSLQDRVSEAFF
-	TRBJ1-3	TRBV28	once	TGTGCCAGCAGTTCCCCCCGAGGAGACACCATATATTTT	CASSSPRGDTIYF
TRBD1	TRBJ2-7	TRBV4-3	-	TGCGCCAGCAGCCAAGGTGGGACAGAAGAGGACGAGCAGTACTTC	CASSQGGTEEDEQYF
TRBD1	TRBJ1-1	TRBV5-5	once	TGTGCCAGCAGCTTAATACCGGGACAGGCTGAAGCTTTCTTT	CASSLIPGQAEAFF
TRBD1	TRBJ1-2	TRBV19	-	TGTGCCAGTAGTAGATCCGGGACAGGGGGGAAAGGAGGCTACACCTTC	CASSRSGTGGKGGYTF
TRBD1	TRBJ1-2	TRBV9	once	TGTGCCAGCAGCGTCCAGGGGGCTAACTATGGCTACACCTTC	CASSVQGANYGYTF
-	TRBJ2-5	TRBV2	-	TGTGCCAGCAGCGACCGGACGGCGTCTGGGCAGACCCAGTACTTC	CASSDRTASGQTQYF
-	TRBJ1-6	TRBV19	-	TGTGCCAGTACGAGCTCCTATAATTCACCCCTCCACTTT	CASTSSYNSPLHF
-	TRBJ1-4	TRBV19	-	TGTGCCAGTAGTATTGGGGGGACTAGTGATGAAAAACTGTTTTTT	CASSIGGTSDEKLFF
TRBD2	TRBJ2-1	TRBV7-9	-	TGTGCCAGCAGCTTAGCTAGGGGAGCGGGGGACCCATCCTACAATGAGCAGTTCTTC	CASSLARGAGDPSYNEQFF
-	TRBJ1-1	TRBV6-6	-	TGTGCCAGCAGTCCCCGGCGGGGGATTAACACTGAAGCTTTCTTT	CASSPRRGINTEAFF
-	TRBJ1-5	TRBV28	once	TGTGCCAGCAGTTTAGTGACGGGCAGGGAGTATCAGCCCCAGCATTTT	CASSLVTGREYQPQHF
-	TRBJ1-5	TRBV7-9	-	TGTGCCAGCAGCTTAGCGGTTAGCAATCAGCCCCAGCATTTT	CASSLAVSNQPQHF
-	TRBJ1-1	TRBV5-1	-	TGCGCCAGCAGCTTGGCCGGGTCTTGGACTGAAGCTTTCTTT	CASSLAGSWTEAFF
-	TRBJ1-5	TRBV6-5	-	TGTGCCAGCAGTTACTCGGGAGGGGGAGGCAATCAGCCCCAGCATTTT	CASSYSGGGGNQPQHF
-	TRBJ1-1	TRBV9	-	TGTGCCAGCAGCCCGCAGGTTGAAGCTTTCTTT	CASSPQVEAFF
-	TRBJ1-5	TRBV10-1	-	TGCGCCAGCAGTGAGTGTGGCATGTATAGCAATCAGCCCCAGCATTTT	CASSECGMYSNQPQHF
-	TRBJ1-2	TRBV25-1	-	TGTGCCAGCAGTCTCGGGACGGGTGGCTACACCTTC	CASSLGTGGYTF
TRBD2	TRBJ2-1	TRBV5-1	-	TGCGCCAGCAGCTTGGTGGGTAGCGGGGGGCGCAATGAGCAGTTCTTC	CASSLVGSGGRNEQFF
TRBD2	TRBJ2-1	TRBV7-2	-	TGTGCCAGCAGCTCCCCTCATAGCGGGGGGGCCTACAATGAGCAGTTCTTC	CASSSPHSGGAYNEQFF
TRBD1	TRBJ2-7	TRBV5-6	-	TGTGCCAGCAGCTGGAGGGGACAGGGATTCTACGAGCAGTACTTC	CASSWRGQGFYEQYF
-	TRBJ2-7	TRBV13	-	TGTGCCAGCAGCACCCGGAGCCCCCTCTCCTACGAGCAGTACTTC	CASSTRSPLSYEQYF